The present T cell receptor (beta chain) was sequenced within a study of T-cell memory formation after mild COVID-19. About the research overall: TCR clusters were mostly confined to one donor each.

This clonotype came up many times. The antigen is undetermined. General study results and limits: Among clones contracting day 15 to 85, CD4/CD8 was balanced, whereas later expanders leaned CD4+. Contracting CD8+ clones were enriched in EMRA, CD4+ mainly in CM and EM.

Using its own MiXCR run on the 5' RACE reads, TCRdb lists one record per CDR3 protein. The data show a few hundred thousand distinct CDR3 sequences, roughly 9.4% seen once. The CDR3 consists of 15 residues. CDR1 is SGHRS and CDR2 is YFSETQ in the germline V gene. V was shortened by 5 bases and J by 0 bases, with 11 bases between the two germline ends. The sample comprised PBMCs or a T cell subset sorted from them (not recorded which). The V and J genes are TRBV5-1 and TRBJ2-2; D remains ambiguous. This TCR came from a man aged 18 to 29 who had mild COVID-19 (a few samples of this study predate the infection). Cell type and time point are not known. CDR3 protein: CASSWPRTNTGELFF. CDR3 DNA sequence: TGCGCCAGCAGTTGGCCCCGAACGAACACCGGGGAGCTGTTTTTT.